Following are 31 T cell receptor beta chains from one sample sequenced in a study of CD8 T cells in Susac syndrome. RNA in amounts of roughly 0.5 to 1 ug was reverse transcribed with random hexamers. TCRdb passed the immunoSEQ multiplex PCR reads through MiXCR, listing each CDR3 protein once. Here the sample spans about 240,000 distinct CDR3 sequences, about 96% being singletons. Specimen: CD4+ T cells from PBMCs. These receptors were taken from a human donor with Susac syndrome.

The chain links TRBV28 to TRBJ1-1; 8 bases fit TRBD1. The germline V gene has CDR1 MDHEN and CDR2 SYDVKM. With 3 bases clipped from V and 7 bases from J, the junction kept 1 base outside the gene matches. The CDR3 spans 12 residues. The CDR3 nucleotides read TGTGCCAGCAGTTTCGGGACAGGTGAAGCTTTCTTT. Amino acids: CASSFGTGEAFF. Variable domain in full (rest from reference TRBV28 and TRBJ1-1): DVKVTQSSRYLVKRTGEKVFLECVQDMDHENMFWYRQDPGLGLRLIYFSYDVKMKEKGDIPEGYSVSREKKERFSLILESASTNQTSMYLCASSFGTGEAFFGQGTRLTVV.

The rearrangement links TRBV5-1 to TRBJ2-3; D possibly matches TRBD1 or TRBD2 (5 bases each). Trimming pared 4 bases from V and 4 bases from J, leaving 13 bases between. The CDR3 has 14 amino acids. Per the germline V gene, CDR1 is SGHRS and CDR2 is YFSETQ. CDR3 DNA sequence: TGCGCCAGCAGCAAGGGGACGGACCCAGATACGCAGTATTTT. Translated: CASSKGTDPDTQYF.

The J gene is TRBJ2-3, the V gene TRBV30; D gene uncertain. Germline CDR1 and CDR2: GTSNPN and SVGIG (reference sequence). The CDR3 runs 11 residues. V gave up 2 bases and J gave up 11 bases, with 11 bases separating them. CDR3 DNA sequence: TGTGCCTGGAGTTTGGGCGATGAGCAGTATTTT. Translated: CAWSLGDEQYF.

In this sample, this clonotype turned up once. The chain links TRBV14 to TRBJ2-2; D possibly corresponds to TRBD1 (6 bases). Trimming took 0 bases from V and 11 from J, leaving 13 bases between them. Germline V lookup: CDR1 SGHDN, CDR2 FVKESK. This CDR3 spans 14 amino acids. As DNA, the CDR3 is TGTGCCAGCAGCCAAGATATGAGGGGGAGTGAGCTGTTTTTT. This gives the protein CASSQDMRGSELFF. Drawing the rest from reference TRBV14 and TRBJ2-2, the complete variable domain is EAGVTQFPSHSVIEKGQTVTLRCDPISGHDNLYWYRRVMGKEIKFLLHFVKESKQDESGMPNNRFLAERTGGTYSTLKVQPAELEDSGVYFCASSQDMRGSELFFGEGSRLTVL.

This chain uses TRBV11-2 with TRBJ2-7; 9 nucleotides match TRBD2. In germline, CDR1 is SGHAT, CDR2 FQNNGV. The trim removed 6 bases at V and 7 bases at J, leaving 10 bases unmatched. The CDR3 has 14 amino acids. CDR3 nucleotides: TGTGCCAGCAGTCCAATAGCGGGAGATAGGGAGCAGTACTTC. It yields the protein CASSPIAGDREQYF.

The chain employs TRBV27 and TRBJ1-5; D remains unclear. Germline V gives CDR1 MNHEY, CDR2 SMNVEV (reference sequence). V lost 3 bases and J 3 bases, leaving 3 bases between the germline ends. CDR3 length equals 12 residues. CDR3 protein: CASSLPNQPQHF. The CDR3 DNA sequence: TGTGCCAGCAGTTTGCCCAATCAGCCCCAGCATTTT.

The rearrangement uses TRBV10-3 and TRBJ1-1; D possibly corresponds to TRBD1 (6 bases). Germline V gene sequence: CDR1 ENHRY, CDR2 SYGVKD. V lost 7 bases to trimming and J lost 6 bases, with 15 bases between them. The CDR3 extends over 13 amino acids. The CDR3 here is CAIIKQGAAEAFF. In DNA, the CDR3 is TGTGCCATCATAAAACAGGGTGCAGCTGAAGCTTTCTTT.

This chain joins TRBV30 and TRBJ2-4, with D possibly being TRBD2 (7 bases). CDR1 GTSNPN and CDR2 SVGIG come from the germline V gene (reference sequence). V lost 0 bases and J 4 bases, leaving 13 bases between the germline ends. This CDR3 region has 15 residues. The CDR3 reads CAWSVRGARKNIQYF. In DNA, the CDR3 is TGTGCCTGGAGTGTACGGGGGGCAAGGAAAAACATTCAGTACTTC. The full variable domain, its missing parts supplied by reference TRBV30 and TRBJ2-4, is SQTIHQWPATLVQPVGSPLSLECTVEGTSNPNLYWYRQAAGRGLQLLFYSVGIGQISSEVPQNLSASRPQDRQFILSSKKLLLSDSGFYLCAWSVRGARKNIQYFGAGTRLSVL.

This chain links TRBV4-1 with TRBJ2-7, with 12 bases fitting TRBD2. The germline V gene encodes CDR1 MGHRA and CDR2 YSYEKL. The CDR3 runs to 18 residues. The V and J ends lost 2 bases and 3 bases, in that order; junction bases with no gene match: 11. CDR3 coding DNA: TGCGCCAGCAGCCAACTCCAGCCCACTAGCGGGAGGCTCTACGAGCAGTACTTC. Encoded protein: CASSQLQPTSGRLYEQYF.

This clonotype was observed a single time. The chain joins TRBV12-5 to TRBJ2-3, with a weak D call TRBD2 (5 bases). Trimming shortened V by 5 bases and J by 0 bases, and 12 bases separated the two germline ends. The CDR3 sequence is 15 residues long. Per the germline V gene, CDR1 is LGHNT and CDR2 is FRNRAP. As DNA, the CDR3 is TGTGCTAGTGGTCGAGGGTGGGCTAGCACAGATACGCAGTATTTT. Its protein is CASGRGWASTDTQYF.

The V call is TRBV4-1, the J call TRBJ2-7; tentatively, D is TRBD1 (5 bases). V lost 0 bases, J lost 2 bases, and 14 bases lay in between. The CDR3 consists of 16 residues. Germline CDR1 reads MGHRA; CDR2 reads YSYEKL. CDR3 sequence reads: CASSQDQSGFPYEQYF. CDR3 DNA sequence: TGCGCCAGCAGCCAAGATCAGTCAGGGTTCCCCTACGAGCAGTACTTC.

The chain carries TRBV14 and TRBJ2-6, with D unresolved. The CDR3 has 19 amino acids. Germline V gene sequence: CDR1 SGHDN, CDR2 FVKESK. V lost 2 bases and J 1 base, leaving 18 bases between the germline ends. The CDR3 reads CASSQRWTIFYSGANVLTF. The CDR3, as DNA: TGTGCCAGCAGCCAACGTTGGACGATCTTCTATTCTGGGGCCAACGTCCTGACTTTC.

The J gene is TRBJ1-5, the V gene TRBV24-1, with D perhaps matching TRBD1 (5 bases). Germline assignment: CDR1 KGHDR and CDR2 SFDVKD. The CDR3 contains 12 residues. Between the trimmed V and J ends, which lost 5 bases and 11 bases, there was a span of 12 bases. The DNA of the CDR3 is TGTGCCACCAGTGCCGGAGCGGGGGCCCAGCATTTT. It encodes CATSAGAGAQHF.

The chain carries TRBV2 and TRBJ2-7; 12 bases are shared with TRBD2. Germline V gives CDR1 SNHLY, CDR2 FYNNEI. V was pared by 8 bases and J by 3 bases, with 2 bases of the junction left unmatched. The CDR3 contains 13 residues. In DNA, the CDR3 is TGTGCCAGCCGGACTAGCGGGATCTACGAGCAGTACTTC. It specifies CASRTSGIYEQYF.

V and J are TRBV12-3 or TRBV12-4 and TRBJ1-4, with D possibly TRBD1 on 6 matching bases. The CDR3 runs to 14 residues. V shed 6 bases and J shed 2 bases, with 10 bases lying between them. CDR3 DNA sequence: TGTGCCAGCAGGCGGACAGAGACTAATGAAAAACTGTTTTTT. Translated: CASRRTETNEKLFF.

This chain joins TRBV13 and TRBJ2-5; 12 bases align to TRBD2. Germline V CDR1 and CDR2: PRHDT, FYEKMQ (reference sequence). With V trimmed by 4 bases and J by 1 base, 4 bases remained unmatched. This CDR3 has 16 amino acids. The CDR3 DNA sequence: TGTGCCAGCAGCTCCACGGGACTAGCGGGCCAAGAGACCCAGTACTTC. Translated: CASSSTGLAGQETQYF. Complete variable domain (other parts from reference TRBV13 and TRBJ2-5): AAGVIQSPRHLIKEKRETATLKCYPIPRHDTVYWYQQGPGQDPQFLISFYEKMQSDKGSIPDRFSAQQFSDYHSELNMSSLELGDSALYFCASSSTGLAGQETQYFGPGTRLLVL.

The chain links TRBV20-1 to TRBJ2-7; D ambiguous. This CDR3 is 14 amino acids long. Germline CDR1 and CDR2: DFQATT and SNEGSKA (reference sequence). With 0 bases removed from V and 5 bases from J, the gap between germline ends came to 14 bases. The CDR3 loop reads CSARDRTRVNEQYF. CDR3 bases: TGCAGTGCTAGAGATCGAACCCGGGTAAACGAGCAGTACTTC.

The chain combines TRBV9 with TRBJ2-3; D is uncertain. The CDR3 contains 16 residues. Looked up from germline, CDR1 is SGDLS and CDR2 is YYNGEE. The V and J ends lost 4 bases and 2 bases respectively, with 17 bases between them. The CDR3 nucleotides are TGTGCCAGCAGCAAGAGACTGGGCCCAGTCACAGATACGCAGTATTTT. Amino acid sequence: CASSKRLGPVTDTQYF.

The gene calls are TRBV28 and TRBJ1-2; D gene unclear. Germline V gene lookup returns CDR1 MDHEN and CDR2 SYDVKM. This CDR3 has 11 amino acids. Between the trimmed V and J ends, which lost 6 bases and 8 bases, there was a span of 10 bases. The CDR3 sequence: CASSPYEGYTF. DNA for the CDR3: TGTGCCAGCAGCCCCTATGAAGGCTACACCTTC.

The V gene is TRBV20-1, the J gene TRBJ1-5; D is unresolved. The germline V and J ends were trimmed by 7 bases and 5 bases, with 15 bases remaining between them. Germline V CDR1 and CDR2: DFQATT, SNEGSKA (reference sequence). The CDR3 loop spans 13 amino acids. CDR3 loop: CSVSSGEDQPQHF. CDR3 nucleotide sequence: TGCAGTGTCAGTAGCGGGGAGGATCAGCCCCAGCATTTT.

The rearrangement joins TRBV12-3 or TRBV12-4 to TRBJ2-1; D unresolved. The CDR3 runs 13 residues. Trimming stripped 6 bases from V and 6 bases from J, with 12 bases between. The CDR3: CASSPLRANEQFF. In DNA, the CDR3 is TGTGCCAGCAGCCCCCTCCGGGCCAATGAGCAGTTCTTC.

The CDR3 coding sequence is TGTGCCAGCTCACCGAGGAGGGACAGGGGTACCTACGAGCAGTACTTC. Protein sequence: CASSPRRDRGTYEQYF. The rearrangement joins TRBV18 to TRBJ2-7; 10 bases map to TRBD1. CDR1 is KGHSH and CDR2 is LQKENI in the germline V gene. The trim removed 3 bases at V and 2 bases at J, leaving 7 bases unmatched. The CDR3 has 16 amino acids.

The chain uses TRBV19 and TRBJ2-7, with TRBD1 identical over 9 bases. This CDR3 has 15 residues. The V gene end was trimmed by 4 bases and the J gene end by 5 bases; junction bases not matched to a gene: 9. The germline V gene encodes CDR1 LNHDA and CDR2 SQIVND (reference sequence). CDR3 sequence reads: CASSTPTGGNNEQYF. In DNA form, the CDR3 reads TGTGCCAGTAGTACACCGACAGGGGGGAATAACGAGCAGTACTTC.

The chain uses TRBV18 and TRBJ2-7, with 9 bases lining up with TRBD1. Per the germline V gene, CDR1 is KGHSH and CDR2 is LQKENI. V shed 1 base, J shed 6 bases, and the junction held 10 bases outside the gene matches. CDR3 length: 16 residues. CDR3: CASSPRGTGTVVEQYF. CDR3 bases: TGTGCCAGCTCACCACGGGGGACAGGGACGGTGGTCGAGCAGTACTTC.

The chain combines TRBV29-1 with TRBJ1-5; D is uncertain. The length of the CDR3 is 13 residues. Germline V CDR1 and CDR2: SQVTM, ANQGSEA. Deletions cut 2 bases from V and 3 bases from J, with 8 bases between. CDR3: CSVESGFNQPQHF. The CDR3 DNA reads TGCAGCGTTGAATCAGGATTCAATCAGCCCCAGCATTTT.

The rearrangement links TRBV4-1 to TRBJ2-7; 9 bases line up with TRBD1. The CDR3 is made up of 14 amino acids. From germline, CDR1 is MGHRA and CDR2 YSYEKL. With 5 bases clipped from V and 3 bases from J, the junction kept 5 bases outside the gene matches. In nucleotides, the CDR3 is TGCGCCAGCAGCAAGACAGGGGGTAACTACGAGCAGTACTTC. This encodes CASSKTGGNYEQYF.

V usage is TRBV18 and J usage is TRBJ2-3, with a tentative D call TRBD1 (5 bases). CDR1 is KGHSH and CDR2 is LQKENI in the germline V gene. The CDR3 loop spans 13 amino acids. The ends were cut back, 0 bases at V and 5 bases at J, with 6 bases in the middle. The CDR3 here is CASSPPGRDTQYF. CDR3 DNA: TGTGCCAGCTCACCACCGGGGCGAGATACGCAGTATTTT.

The chain employs TRBV4-1 and TRBJ1-2, with D possibly TRBD1 on 6 matching bases. The V end lost 4 bases, the J end lost 2 bases, and 17 bases lay between the germline ends. Germline loops: CDR1 MGHRA, CDR2 YSYEKL. This CDR3 comprises 16 residues. CDR3 amino acids: CASSRVAAGQNYGYTF. CDR3 bases: TGCGCCAGCAGCCGCGTTGCGGCGGGACAAAACTATGGCTACACCTTC.

The genes are TRBV5-1 and TRBJ2-7; D perhaps matches TRBD2 (6 bases). The length of the CDR3 is 14 residues. Trimming cost V 7 bases and J 1 base, with 15 bases left between them. From germline, CDR1 is SGHRS and CDR2 YFSETQ. Here the CDR3 reads CASHRRGASYEQYF. The CDR3 bases are TGCGCCAGCCACAGGCGGGGAGCTTCCTACGAGCAGTACTTC.

The rearrangement uses TRBV5-1 and TRBJ2-5; 9 nucleotides match TRBD1. V was pared by 3 bases and J by 5 bases, with 5 bases of the junction left unmatched. Germline CDR1 is SGHRS and CDR2 is YFSETQ. This CDR3 has 14 residues. CDR3 coding DNA: TGCGCCAGCAGCTCCACAGGGGGCTATGAGACCCAGTACTTC. This sequence encodes CASSSTGGYETQYF.

The rearrangement joins TRBV6-5 to TRBJ1-4; D unresolved. Germline CDR1 MNHEY, CDR2 SVGAGI. There are 12 residues in the CDR3. Trimming took 6 bases from V and 10 from J, leaving 12 bases between them. The CDR3 sequence is CASSGSLGKLFF. CDR3 nucleotide sequence: TGTGCCAGCAGCGGATCGTTGGGAAAACTGTTTTTT.